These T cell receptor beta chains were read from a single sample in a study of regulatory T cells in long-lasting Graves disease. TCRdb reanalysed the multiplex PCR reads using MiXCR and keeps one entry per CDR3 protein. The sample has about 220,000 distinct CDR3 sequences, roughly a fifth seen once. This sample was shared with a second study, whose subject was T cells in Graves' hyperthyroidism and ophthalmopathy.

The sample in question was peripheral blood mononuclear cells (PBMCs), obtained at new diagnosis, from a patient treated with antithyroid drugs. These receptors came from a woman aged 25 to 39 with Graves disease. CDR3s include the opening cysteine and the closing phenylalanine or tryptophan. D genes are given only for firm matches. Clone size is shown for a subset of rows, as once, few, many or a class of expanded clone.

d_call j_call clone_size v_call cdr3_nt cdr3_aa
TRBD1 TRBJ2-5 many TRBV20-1 TGCAGTGCTAGACGACAGGGGGCTGGGGAGACCCAGTACTTC CSARRQGAGETQYF
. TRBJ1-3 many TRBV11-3 TGTGCCAGCAGCTCCGGACGGCGCCTAGTTTGGGATTCTGGAAACACCATATATTTT CASSSGRRLVWDSGNTIYF
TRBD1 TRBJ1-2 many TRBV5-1 TGCGCCAGCAGCTTTGACAGGGGGTCTCCCGAGAGCTACACCTTC CASSFDRGSPESYTF
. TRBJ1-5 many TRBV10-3 TGTGCCATCAGTGTGGGGTTGGGGGGCAATCAGCCCCAGCATTTT CAISVGLGGNQPQHF
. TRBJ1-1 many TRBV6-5 TGTGCCAGCAGTTACCTAACCGCGACTGAGATGAACACTGAAGCTTTCTTT CASSYLTATEMNTEAFF
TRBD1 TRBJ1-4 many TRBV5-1 TGCGCCAGCAGCTTGGACCTCAGGGGGCTGGAAGAAAAACTGTTTTTT CASSLDLRGLEEKLFF
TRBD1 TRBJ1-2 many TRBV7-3 TGTGCCAGCAGCCTTGGACAGGGAGACTATGGCTACACCTTC CASSLGQGDYGYTF
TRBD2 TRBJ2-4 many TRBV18 TGTGCCAGCTCCGACCTGGCGGGGGGCCCCAAAAACATTCAGTACTTC CASSDLAGGPKNIQYF
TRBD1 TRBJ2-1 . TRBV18 TGTGCCAGCTCACCCTTGTTGGGACAGGGGGTAGGTGAGCAGTTCTTC CASSPLLGQGVGEQFF
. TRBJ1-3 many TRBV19 TGTGCCAGTAGATCCGGCCACTCTGGAAACACCATATATTTT CASRSGHSGNTIYF
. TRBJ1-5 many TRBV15 TGTGCCACCAGCAGAGAGAGGCCTTTTCAGCCCCAGCATTTT CATSRERPFQPQHF
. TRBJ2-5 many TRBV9 TGTGCCAGCAGCGTAGGATCCAGCCAAGAGACCCAGTACTTC CASSVGSSQETQYF
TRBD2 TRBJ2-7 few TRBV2 TGTGCCAGCAGTGACCCGCGGAGGACTAGCAGCCTAAAGGAGCAGTACTTC CASSDPRRTSSLKEQYF
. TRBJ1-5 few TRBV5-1 TGCGCCAGCAGCTTAGGGGGTTTCAATCAGCCCCAGCATTTT CASSLGGFNQPQHF
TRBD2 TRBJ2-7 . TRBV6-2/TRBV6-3 TGTGCCAGCAGTTTATTCGCTAGCGGGACCTACGAGCAGTACTTC CASSLFASGTYEQYF
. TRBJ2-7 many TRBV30 TGTGCCTGGAGGGAGAGCTCCTACGAGCAGTACTTC CAWRESSYEQYF
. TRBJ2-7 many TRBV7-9 TGTGCCAGCAGCTTAGAGGCAGCCGTGTCCTACGAGCAGTACTTC CASSLEAAVSYEQYF
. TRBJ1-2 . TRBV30 TGTGCCTCGGACGGGGCCGTTAATGGCTACACCTTC CASDGAVNGYTF